Listed here are 7 T cell receptor beta chains from one sample, sequenced in a study of blood T cells in healthy people across ages. A second 7 to 11 cycle PCR used barcoded and J-beta primers. One entry per CDR3 protein, called by TCRdb with MiXCR from the 5' RACE reads. The repertoire holds approximately 900,000 distinct CDR3 sequences, with roughly 29% as singletons. This sample also belongs to another study, concerning T cells of mothers and their children.

The sequenced sample was blood. Every receptor here comes from a woman in her forties in good health.

This clonotype occurred many times. V gene TRBV20-1 combines with J gene TRBJ1-2, with 8 bases that match TRBD1. The CDR3 covers 15 residues. Germline CDR1 and CDR2: DFQATT and SNEGSKA (reference sequence). V shed 3 bases, J shed 8 bases, and the junction held 14 bases outside the gene matches. CDR3 sequence reads: CSARAETGVYEGYTF. CDR3 DNA: TGCAGTGCTAGGGCCGAGACAGGGGTATATGAAGGCTACACCTTC.

At least ten counts were recorded for this clonotype. The chain carries TRBV9 and TRBJ2-3, with 14 bases that match TRBD2. The CDR3 loop spans 18 amino acids. The V segment lost 3 bases and the J segment 2 bases; nucleotides outside the gene matches: 8. Germline CDR1 SGDLS, CDR2 YYNGEE. The CDR3 DNA sequence: TGTGCCAGCAGCGGGGGACTAGCGGGGGTTCTCTCCACAGATACGCAGTATTTT. Translating gives CASSGGLAGVLSTDTQYF. Full variable domain (missing parts from reference TRBV9 and TRBJ2-3): DSGVTQTPKHLITATGQRVTLRCSPRSGDLSVYWYQQSLDQGLQFLIQYYNGEERAKGNILERFSAQQFPDLHSELNLSSLELGDSALYFCASSGGLAGVLSTDTQYFGPGTRLTVL.

This clonotype was detected a few times. This chain's CDR3 is CASSLGGVETQFF. The CDR3 DNA follows: TGTGCCAGCAGTCTCGGAGGGGTTGAGACCCAGTTCTTC. The V and J genes are TRBV27 and TRBJ2-1, with D perhaps TRBD2 (6 bases). CDR3 size: 13 residues. V lost 5 bases to trimming and J lost 13 bases, with 18 bases between them. Germline lookup yields CDR1 MNHEY and CDR2 SMNVEV (reference sequence).

This clonotype came up many times. The chain recombines TRBV12-3 or TRBV12-4 with TRBJ2-1; 9 nucleotides match TRBD2. The CDR3 runs 15 residues. V was pared by 6 bases and J by 6 bases, with 9 bases of the junction left unmatched. The CDR3 loop reads CASSLGGGARNEQFF. DNA of the CDR3: TGTGCCAGCAGCTTGGGCGGGGGGGCACGCAATGAGCAGTTCTTC.

This clonotype was seen once. The conserved phenylalanine or tryptophan is not found at the CDR3 terminus, so this likely reflects a read error. The chain's CDR3 is CASRSLYGYTC. The DNA of the CDR3 is TGTGCCAGCAGGTCCCTCTATGGCTACACCTGC. The chain has TRBV27 and TRBJ1-2; the D is unclear. The CDR3 consists of 11 residues. Germline CDR1 reads MNHEY; CDR2 reads SMNVEV (reference sequence). Trimming removed 6 bases from V and 4 bases from J, with 6 bases in between.

The chain joins TRBV28 to TRBJ2-7, with D possibly matching TRBD2 (6 bases). In germline, CDR1 is MDHEN, CDR2 SYDVKM. With 4 bases removed from V and 4 bases from J, the gap between germline ends came to 17 bases. The CDR3 is 15 amino acids. The CDR3 nucleotides are TGTGCCAGCAGTTCCCGGGAGAAAGGAAGGTACGAGCAGTACTTC. Translated: CASSSREKGRYEQYF.

There are a few counts of this clonotype. This chain uses TRBV7-3 with TRBJ2-7; tentative D call: TRBD2 (6 bases). The CDR3 spans 13 residues. In germline, CDR1 is SGHTA, CDR2 FQGTGA. V was clipped by 8 bases and J by 2 bases, with 13 bases between them. The CDR3: CASCPSEPYEQYF. In DNA form, the CDR3 reads TGTGCCAGCTGCCCTAGCGAACCCTACGAGCAGTACTTC.